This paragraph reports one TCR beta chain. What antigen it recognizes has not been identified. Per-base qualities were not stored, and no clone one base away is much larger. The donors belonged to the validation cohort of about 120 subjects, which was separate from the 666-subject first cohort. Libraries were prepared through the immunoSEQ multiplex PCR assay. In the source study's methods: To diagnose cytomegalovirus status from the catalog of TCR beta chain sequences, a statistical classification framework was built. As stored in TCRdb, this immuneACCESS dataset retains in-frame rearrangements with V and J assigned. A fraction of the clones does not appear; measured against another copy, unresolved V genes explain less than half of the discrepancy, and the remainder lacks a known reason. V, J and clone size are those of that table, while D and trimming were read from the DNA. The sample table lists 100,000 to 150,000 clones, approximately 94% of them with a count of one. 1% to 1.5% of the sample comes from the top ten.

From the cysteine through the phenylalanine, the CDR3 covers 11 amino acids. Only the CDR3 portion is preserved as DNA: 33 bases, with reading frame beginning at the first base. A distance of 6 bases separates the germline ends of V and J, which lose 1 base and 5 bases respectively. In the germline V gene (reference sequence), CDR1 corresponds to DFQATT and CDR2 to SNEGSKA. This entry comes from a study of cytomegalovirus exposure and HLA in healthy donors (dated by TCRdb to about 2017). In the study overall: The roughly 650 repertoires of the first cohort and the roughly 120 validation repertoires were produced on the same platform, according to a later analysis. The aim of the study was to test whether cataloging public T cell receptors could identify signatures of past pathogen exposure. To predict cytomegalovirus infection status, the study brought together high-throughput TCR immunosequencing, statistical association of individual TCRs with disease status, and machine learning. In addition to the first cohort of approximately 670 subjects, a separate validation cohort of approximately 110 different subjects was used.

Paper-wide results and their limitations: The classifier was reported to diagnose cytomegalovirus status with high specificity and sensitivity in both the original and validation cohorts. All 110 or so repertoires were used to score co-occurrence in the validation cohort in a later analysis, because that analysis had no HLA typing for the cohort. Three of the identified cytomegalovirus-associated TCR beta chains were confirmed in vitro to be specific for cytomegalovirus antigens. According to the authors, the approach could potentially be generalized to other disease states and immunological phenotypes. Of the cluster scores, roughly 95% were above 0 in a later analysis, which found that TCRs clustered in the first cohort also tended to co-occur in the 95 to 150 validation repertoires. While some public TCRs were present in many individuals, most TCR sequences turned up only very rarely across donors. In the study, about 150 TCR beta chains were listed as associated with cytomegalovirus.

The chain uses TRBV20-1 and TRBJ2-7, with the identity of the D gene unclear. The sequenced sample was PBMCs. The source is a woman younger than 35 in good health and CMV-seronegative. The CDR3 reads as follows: CSARAPHEQYF. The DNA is TGCAGTGCTAGAGCTCCCCACGAGCAGTACTTC.